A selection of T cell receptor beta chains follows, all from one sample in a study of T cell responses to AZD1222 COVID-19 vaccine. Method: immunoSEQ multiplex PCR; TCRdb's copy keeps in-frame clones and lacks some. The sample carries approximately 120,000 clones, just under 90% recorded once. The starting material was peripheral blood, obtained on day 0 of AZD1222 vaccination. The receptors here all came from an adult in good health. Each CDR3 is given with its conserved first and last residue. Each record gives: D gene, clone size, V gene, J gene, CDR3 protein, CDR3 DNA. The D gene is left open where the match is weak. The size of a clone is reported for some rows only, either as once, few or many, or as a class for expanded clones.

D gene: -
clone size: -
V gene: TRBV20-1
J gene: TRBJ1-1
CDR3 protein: CSASELEAFF
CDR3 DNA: TGCAGTGCTAGTGAACTTGAAGCTTTCTTT

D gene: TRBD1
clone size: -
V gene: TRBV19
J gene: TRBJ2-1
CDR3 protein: CASSRVRTGTGVNEQFF
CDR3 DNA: TGTGCCAGTAGCAGGGTTAGGACCGGGACAGGGGTAAATGAGCAGTTCTTC

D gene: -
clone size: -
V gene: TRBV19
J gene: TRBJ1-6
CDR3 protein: CASSLWGNNSPLHF
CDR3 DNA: TGTGCCAGTAGCCTCTGGGGTAATAATTCACCCCTCCACTTT

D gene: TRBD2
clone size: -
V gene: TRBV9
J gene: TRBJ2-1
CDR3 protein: CASSVEFGGLAGYNEQFF
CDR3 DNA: TGTGCCAGCAGCGTAGAATTTGGTGGACTAGCGGGATACAATGAGCAGTTCTTC

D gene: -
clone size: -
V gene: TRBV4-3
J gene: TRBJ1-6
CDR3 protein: CASSQEASLSYNSPLHF
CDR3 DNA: TGCGCCAGCAGCCAAGAGGCCTCACTCTCCTATAATTCACCCCTCCACTTT

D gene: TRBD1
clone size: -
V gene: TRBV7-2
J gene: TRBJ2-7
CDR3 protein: CASGFTGGAYEQYF
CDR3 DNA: TGTGCCAGCGGCTTTACAGGGGGCGCCTACGAGCAGTACTTC

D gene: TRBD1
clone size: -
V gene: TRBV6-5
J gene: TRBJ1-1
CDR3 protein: CASRPGTVNTEAFF
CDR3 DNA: TGTGCCAGCAGGCCCGGGACAGTGAACACTGAAGCTTTCTTT

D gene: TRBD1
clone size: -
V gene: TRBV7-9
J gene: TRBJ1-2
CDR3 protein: CASSRTGEDTF
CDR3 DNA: TGTGCCAGCAGCAGAACAGGGGAGGACACCTTC

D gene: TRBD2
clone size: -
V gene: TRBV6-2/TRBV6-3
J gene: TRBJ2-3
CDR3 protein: CASSPGLAGGMGTDTQYF
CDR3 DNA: TGTGCCAGCAGTCCGGGACTAGCGGGAGGAATGGGCACAGATACGCAGTATTTT

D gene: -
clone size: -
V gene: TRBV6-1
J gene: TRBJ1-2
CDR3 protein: CASSEGIRDYGYTF
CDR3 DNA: TGTGCCAGCAGTGAAGGGATCCGGGACTATGGCTACACCTTC

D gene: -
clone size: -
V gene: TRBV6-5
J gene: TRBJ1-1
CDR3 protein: CASSRQNTEAFF
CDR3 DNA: TGTGCCAGCAGCCGCCAGAACACTGAAGCTTTCTTT

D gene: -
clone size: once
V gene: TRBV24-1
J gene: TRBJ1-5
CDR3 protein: CATSEPTGNQPQHF
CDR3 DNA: TGTGCCACCAGTGAGCCCACAGGGAATCAGCCCCAGCATTTT

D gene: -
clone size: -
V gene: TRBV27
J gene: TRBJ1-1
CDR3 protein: CASSFPREEAFF
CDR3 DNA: TGTGCCAGCAGTTTCCCTCGAGAAGAAGCTTTCTTT

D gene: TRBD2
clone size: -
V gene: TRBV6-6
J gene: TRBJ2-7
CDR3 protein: CASSPTSGSVYEQYF
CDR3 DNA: TGTGCCAGCAGTCCAACTAGCGGGAGTGTTTACGAGCAGTACTTC

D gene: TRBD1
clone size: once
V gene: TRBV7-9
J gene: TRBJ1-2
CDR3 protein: CASSLGQGNRYTF
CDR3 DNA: TGTGCCAGCAGCTTGGGACAGGGGAATCGCTACACCTTC

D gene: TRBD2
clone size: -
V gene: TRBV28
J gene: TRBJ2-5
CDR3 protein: CASRQSGEGETQYF
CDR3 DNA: TGTGCCAGCAGACAGAGCGGGGAAGGAGAGACCCAGTACTTC

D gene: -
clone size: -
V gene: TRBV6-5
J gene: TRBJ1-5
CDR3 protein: CASGDGNQPQHF
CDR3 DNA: TGTGCCAGCGGGGACGGTAATCAGCCCCAGCATTTT

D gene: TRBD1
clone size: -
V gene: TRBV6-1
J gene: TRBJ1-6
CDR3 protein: CASSPDRVALHF
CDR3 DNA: TGTGCCAGCAGCCCGGACAGGGTGGCCCTCCACTTT

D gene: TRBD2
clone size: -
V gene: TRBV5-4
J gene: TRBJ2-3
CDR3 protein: CASSSLTSGNTDTQYF
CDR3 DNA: TGTGCCAGCAGCTCACTCACTAGCGGAAACACAGATACGCAGTATTTT

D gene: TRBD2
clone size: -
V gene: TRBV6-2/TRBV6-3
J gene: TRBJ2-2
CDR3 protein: CASSYGGGTTGELFF
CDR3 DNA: TGTGCCAGCAGTTACGGGGGGGGAACAACCGGGGAGCTGTTTTTT

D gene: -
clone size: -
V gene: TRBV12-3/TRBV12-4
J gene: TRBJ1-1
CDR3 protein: CASSWTATEAFF
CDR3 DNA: TGTGCCAGCAGCTGGACGGCCACTGAAGCTTTCTTT

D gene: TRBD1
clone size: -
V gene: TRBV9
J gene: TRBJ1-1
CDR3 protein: CASSVTGGSAEAFF
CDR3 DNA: TGTGCCAGCAGCGTTACAGGGGGGAGCGCTGAAGCTTTCTTT

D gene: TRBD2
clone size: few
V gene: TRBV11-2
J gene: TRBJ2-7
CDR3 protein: CAAGGSSHSYEQYF
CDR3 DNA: TGTGCCGCTGGCGGGAGCTCACATTCGTACGAGCAGTACTTC

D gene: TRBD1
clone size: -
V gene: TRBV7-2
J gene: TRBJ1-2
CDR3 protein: CASSPRDSNYGYTF
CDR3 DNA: TGTGCCAGCAGCCCTCGGGACAGTAACTATGGCTACACCTTC

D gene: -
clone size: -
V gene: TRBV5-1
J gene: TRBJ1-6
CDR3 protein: CASSPIGAYNSPLHF
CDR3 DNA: TGCGCCAGCAGCCCGATTGGTGCTTATAATTCACCCCTCCACTTT

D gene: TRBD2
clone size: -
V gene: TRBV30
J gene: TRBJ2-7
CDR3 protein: CAWSVGIAGDYEQYF
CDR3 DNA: TGTGCCTGGAGTGTAGGTATAGCGGGAGACTACGAGCAGTACTTC

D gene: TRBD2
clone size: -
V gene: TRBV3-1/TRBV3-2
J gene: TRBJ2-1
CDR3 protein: CASSSFLAGWDNEQFF
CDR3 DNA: TGTGCCAGCAGCTCCTTTTTAGCGGGGTGGGACAATGAGCAGTTCTTC

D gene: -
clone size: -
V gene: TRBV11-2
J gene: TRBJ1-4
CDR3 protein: CASSLDRGANEKLFF
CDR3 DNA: TGTGCCAGCAGCTTAGATAGGGGGGCGAATGAAAAACTGTTTTTT

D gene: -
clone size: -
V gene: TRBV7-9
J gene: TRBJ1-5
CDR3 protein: CASSRDGLGNQPQHF
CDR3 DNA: TGTGCCAGCAGCCGGGACGGGCTAGGCAATCAGCCCCAGCATTTT

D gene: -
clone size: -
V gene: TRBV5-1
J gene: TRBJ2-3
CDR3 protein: CASSLRNGGRDSDTQYF
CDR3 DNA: TGCGCCAGCAGCTTGCGGAATGGGGGCAGGGACTCAGATACGCAGTATTTT

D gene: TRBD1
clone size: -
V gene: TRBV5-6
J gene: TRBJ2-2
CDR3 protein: CASSWTGAGELFF
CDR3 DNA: TGTGCCAGCAGCTGGACAGGGGCCGGGGAGCTGTTTTTT

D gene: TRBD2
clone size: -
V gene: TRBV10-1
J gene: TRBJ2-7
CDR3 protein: CASSELGAGLAATYEQYF
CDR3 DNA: TGCGCCAGCAGTGAGTTGGGTGCAGGGCTAGCGGCGACCTACGAGCAGTACTTC

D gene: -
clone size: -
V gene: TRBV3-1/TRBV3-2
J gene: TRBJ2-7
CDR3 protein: CASSQDLRGGEQYF
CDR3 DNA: TGTGCCAGCAGCCAAGATCTTAGGGGCGGCGAGCAGTACTTC

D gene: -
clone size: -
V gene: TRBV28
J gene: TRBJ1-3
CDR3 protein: CASSSGNTIYF
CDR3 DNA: TGTGCCAGCAGTTCGGGAAACACCATATATTTT

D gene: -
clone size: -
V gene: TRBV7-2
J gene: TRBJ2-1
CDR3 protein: CASSPSSVNEQFF
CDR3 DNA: TGTGCCAGCAGCCCCTCTAGCGTCAATGAGCAGTTCTTC